Listed here are 17 T cell receptor beta chains from one sample, sequenced in a study of shared clonotypes between healthy human individuals (dated by TCRdb to 2020 to 2022). Preparation of the library involved the immunoSEQ multiplex PCR assay. TCRdb stores this immuneACCESS table with in-frame sequences only. Part of the clones is absent; in the studies checked, under half of the shortfall reflects unresolved V genes, and no reason is known for the rest. Across this sample there are around 500,000 clones, with over 60% seen only once. The ten top clones hold over 10% of the sample. Sequenced sample: PBMCs. Source of these receptors: a woman in her thirties or forties in good health. Some clones in this sample may be carry-over from other donors' samples.

The chain combines TRBV29-1 with TRBJ1-1; maybe TRBD1 (6 bases). Per germline, CDR1 SQVTM and CDR2 ANQGSEA. The CDR3 sequence is 12 residues long. Trimming removed 7 bases from V and 1 base from J, with 10 bases in between. Written as DNA, the CDR3 is TGCAGCGGCCAACAGGGGAACACTGAAGCTTTCTTT. It translates to CSGQQGNTEAFF.

This clone was picked up one time. The same CDR3 arises from other DNA sequences in this sample as well. The chain is built from TRBV19 and TRBJ1-5; D is unclear. This CDR3 region has 12 residues. Trimming took off 5 bases at V and 1 base at J, with 3 bases between the two ends. The germline V gene encodes CDR1 LNHDA and CDR2 SQIVND (reference sequence). The CDR3 nucleotides are TGTGCCAGTAGTGGCAGCAATCAGCCCCAGCATTTT. It yields the protein CASSGSNQPQHF.

The chain couples TRBV10-1 to TRBJ2-2, with D hard to call. Germline loops: CDR1 WNHNN, CDR2 SYGVQD (reference sequence). The V end was cut by 8 bases, the J end by 1 base, with 11 bases between. The CDR3 is 14 residues long. DNA for the CDR3: TGCGCCAGCGGGCCAGACTGGAACACCGGGGAGCTGTTTTTT. Translation: CASGPDWNTGELFF.

This clone was recorded once. The rearrangement links TRBV5-4 to TRBJ1-1; D not resolved. Germline loops: CDR1 SGHNT, CDR2 YYREEE (reference sequence). V lost 0 bases, J lost 5 bases, and 14 bases lay in between. The length of the CDR3 is 15 residues. The CDR3 sequence: CASSLAASGGTEAFF. The CDR3 bases are TGTGCCAGCAGCTTGGCCGCCAGTGGAGGAACTGAAGCTTTCTTT.

V usage is TRBV6-5 and J usage is TRBJ2-5, with 11 bases matching TRBD2. The end of the DNA fits TRBJ2-7 better, so the J call may be wrong. Germline loops: CDR1 MNHEY, CDR2 SVGAGI. CDR3 size: 15 residues. CDR3 amino acids: CASSRTSGPSYEQYF. CDR3 bases: TGTGCCAGCAGTAGGACTAGCGGGCCCTCCTACGAGCAGTACTTC.

This clone came up once. The chain carries TRBV27 and TRBJ2-7; TRBD2 matches at 9 bases. This CDR3 spans 14 amino acids. The trim removed 4 bases at V and 3 bases at J, leaving 4 bases unmatched. From germline, CDR1 is MNHEY and CDR2 SMNVEV (reference sequence). The CDR3 here is CASSSYSGSYEQYF. The CDR3 nucleotides are TGTGCCAGCAGTTCCTATAGCGGGAGCTACGAGCAGTACTTC.

This chain uses TRBV9 with TRBJ1-1; D possibly corresponds to TRBD1 (6 bases). The V and J ends lost 2 bases and 1 base respectively, with 12 bases between them. The germline CDR1 and CDR2 sequences are SGDLS and YYNGEE. CDR3 length: 15 residues. The CDR3 region is CASSVTGQSNTEAFF. CDR3 in DNA: TGTGCCAGCAGCGTTACCGGACAGTCGAACACTGAAGCTTTCTTT. Together with reference TRBV9 and TRBJ1-1, the CDR3 gives the full variable domain: DSGVTQTPKHLITATGQRVTLRCSPRSGDLSVYWYQQSLDQGLQFLIQYYNGEERAKGNILERFSAQQFPDLHSELNLSSLELGDSALYFCASSVTGQSNTEAFFGQGTRLTVV.

The rearrangement joins TRBV28 to TRBJ1-1; weak D call: TRBD1 (6 bases). Germline V gene data show CDR1 as MDHEN and CDR2 as SYDVKM. The V end was cut by 10 bases, the J end by 3 bases, with 12 bases between. The CDR3 has 12 amino acids. In DNA form, the CDR3 reads TGTGCCATCGGGACACAGCACACTGAAGCTTTCTTT. This codes for CAIGTQHTEAFF.

This clone has ten or more counts. The rearrangement joins TRBV9 to TRBJ2-5, with D unresolved. The V end was cut by 0 bases, the J end by 2 bases, with 11 bases between. The CDR3 totals 15 residues. Germline CDR1 and CDR2: SGDLS and YYNGEE. The chain's CDR3 is CASSVGGRRQETQYF. CDR3 DNA: TGTGCCAGCAGCGTAGGCGGTCGCAGGCAAGAGACCCAGTACTTC.

The chain combines TRBV6-1 with TRBJ2-5, with TRBD1 as a possible D gene (6 bases). Per germline, CDR1 MNHNS and CDR2 SASEGT. The CDR3 spans 15 residues. Trimming cost V 3 bases and J 5 bases, with 16 bases left between them. CDR3 region: CASSDLGRGTETQYF. CDR3 bases: TGTGCCAGCAGTGACTTGGGCAGGGGTACTGAGACCCAGTACTTC.

This chain connects TRBV30 to TRBJ1-2; TRBD1 matches at 7 bases. CDR3 length: 15 residues. CDR1 and CDR2 (germline): GTSNPN, SVGIG (reference sequence). The V and J ends lost 3 bases and 4 bases, in that order; junction bases with no gene match: 11. CDR3 amino acids: CAWRRDSLGFYGYTF. CDR3 DNA sequence: TGTGCCTGGAGGAGGGACAGCTTGGGGTTCTATGGCTACACCTTC.

In this sample, this clone turned up once. One base away lies a much larger clone, so this may be a sequencing read error. The V and J genes are TRBV30 and TRBJ2-5; perhaps TRBD2 as D (7 bases). The CDR3 contains 12 residues. CDR1 is GTSNPN, CDR2 SVGIG, per germline (reference sequence). The CDR3 sequence: CARSRGGETQYF. Here the CDR3 DNA reads TGTGCCCGGAGTAGGGGGGGGGAGACCCAGTACTTC.

The chain employs TRBV28 and TRBJ1-5; TRBD1 matches 10 bases. V trimming: 6 bases; J trimming: 0 bases; junction bases outside the gene matches: 5. Per germline, CDR1 MDHEN and CDR2 SYDVKM. This CDR3 has 16 residues. This CDR3 is CASRTDRGPSNQPQHF. CDR3 DNA: TGTGCCAGCAGGACCGACAGGGGGCCTAGCAATCAGCCCCAGCATTTT.

V gene TRBV30 combines with J gene TRBJ1-4; 7 nucleotides match TRBD1. The germline gives CDR1 GTSNPN, CDR2 SVGIG (reference sequence). The V and J ends lost 5 bases and 7 bases, in that order; junction bases with no gene match: 10. CDR3 length: 14 amino acids. The CDR3 here is CAWRPTGLGEKLFF. The CDR3 DNA is TGTGCCTGGCGTCCGACAGGGTTGGGTGAAAAACTGTTTTTT.

This clone was seen many times. The chain has TRBV2 and TRBJ1-6; D is unclear. The CDR3 is 12 amino acids. Trimming stripped 4 bases from V and 9 bases from J, with 7 bases between. CDR1 and CDR2 from the germline V gene are SNHLY and FYNNEI. The CDR3 DNA sequence: TGTGCCAGCAGTGTTGAGGGTTCACCCCTCCACTTT. It codes for CASSVEGSPLHF.

The chain recombines TRBV2 with TRBJ2-5; D remains ambiguous. Germline values: CDR1 SNHLY, CDR2 FYNNEI. V lost 2 bases to trimming and J lost 5 bases, with 9 bases between them. There are 13 residues in the CDR3. The CDR3 is CASSETDEETQYF. The CDR3 DNA is TGTGCCAGCAGTGAAACTGACGAGGAGACCCAGTACTTC.

The rearrangement links TRBV12-5 to TRBJ2-1; D is possibly TRBD2 (6 bases). Germline loops: CDR1 LGHNT, CDR2 FRNRAP. V was pared by 0 bases and J by 9 bases, with 6 bases between. CDR3 length: 12 residues. DNA of the CDR3: TGTGCTAGTGGTTTGGTCGGGGGTGAGCAGTTCTTC. Translating gives CASGLVGGEQFF.